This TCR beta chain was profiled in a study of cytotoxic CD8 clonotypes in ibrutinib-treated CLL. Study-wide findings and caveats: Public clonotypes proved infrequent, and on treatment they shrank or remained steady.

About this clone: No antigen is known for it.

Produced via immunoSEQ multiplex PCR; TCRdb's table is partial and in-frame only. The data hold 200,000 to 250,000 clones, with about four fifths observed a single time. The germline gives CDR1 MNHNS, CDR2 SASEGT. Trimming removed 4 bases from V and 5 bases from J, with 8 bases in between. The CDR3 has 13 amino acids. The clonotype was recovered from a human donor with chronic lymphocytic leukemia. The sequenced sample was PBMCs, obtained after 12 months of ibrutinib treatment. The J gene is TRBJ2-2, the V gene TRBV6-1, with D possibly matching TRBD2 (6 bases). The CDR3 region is CASSVAGTGELFF. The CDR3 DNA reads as TGTGCCAGCAGTGTCGCGGGAACCGGGGAGCTGTTTTTT.